The sequence of this T cell receptor (beta chain) was determined in a study of B cell selection in AIRE deficiency. As for this clone: The antigen is unknown.

Sorting defined conventional CD4 T cells as CD4+CD127+. Controls came from healthy donors unrelated to patients. This table comes from immunoSEQ multiplex PCR, and its TCRdb copy is limited to in-frame clones, with some not included. The sample holds under 30,000 clones, roughly 96% seen once. Study outcomes and limitations: Of some 3,300 shared Treg TCRbeta sequences, approximately 31% were healthy-only, around 9.3% patient-only. AIRE-deficient Tconv and Treg repertoires matched healthy donors in TCRBV, CDR3 length, diversity. Shared Treg sequences had shorter CDR3s, biased toward rearrangements with few non-templated insertions.

Sequenced material: CD4+CD127+ conventional T cells sorted from PBMCs. The receptor was derived from a human donor in good health.

CDR3 sequence: CASSLRGNTEAFF. The CDR3 DNA follows: TGTGCCAGCAGTTTAAGGGGGAACACTGAAGCTTTCTTT. This chain links TRBV27 with TRBJ1-1, with D perhaps matching TRBD1 (5 bases). The germline V gene has CDR1 MNHEY and CDR2 SMNVEV (reference sequence). Trimming removed 2 bases at V and 1 base at J, with 5 bases between. This CDR3 region has 13 residues.